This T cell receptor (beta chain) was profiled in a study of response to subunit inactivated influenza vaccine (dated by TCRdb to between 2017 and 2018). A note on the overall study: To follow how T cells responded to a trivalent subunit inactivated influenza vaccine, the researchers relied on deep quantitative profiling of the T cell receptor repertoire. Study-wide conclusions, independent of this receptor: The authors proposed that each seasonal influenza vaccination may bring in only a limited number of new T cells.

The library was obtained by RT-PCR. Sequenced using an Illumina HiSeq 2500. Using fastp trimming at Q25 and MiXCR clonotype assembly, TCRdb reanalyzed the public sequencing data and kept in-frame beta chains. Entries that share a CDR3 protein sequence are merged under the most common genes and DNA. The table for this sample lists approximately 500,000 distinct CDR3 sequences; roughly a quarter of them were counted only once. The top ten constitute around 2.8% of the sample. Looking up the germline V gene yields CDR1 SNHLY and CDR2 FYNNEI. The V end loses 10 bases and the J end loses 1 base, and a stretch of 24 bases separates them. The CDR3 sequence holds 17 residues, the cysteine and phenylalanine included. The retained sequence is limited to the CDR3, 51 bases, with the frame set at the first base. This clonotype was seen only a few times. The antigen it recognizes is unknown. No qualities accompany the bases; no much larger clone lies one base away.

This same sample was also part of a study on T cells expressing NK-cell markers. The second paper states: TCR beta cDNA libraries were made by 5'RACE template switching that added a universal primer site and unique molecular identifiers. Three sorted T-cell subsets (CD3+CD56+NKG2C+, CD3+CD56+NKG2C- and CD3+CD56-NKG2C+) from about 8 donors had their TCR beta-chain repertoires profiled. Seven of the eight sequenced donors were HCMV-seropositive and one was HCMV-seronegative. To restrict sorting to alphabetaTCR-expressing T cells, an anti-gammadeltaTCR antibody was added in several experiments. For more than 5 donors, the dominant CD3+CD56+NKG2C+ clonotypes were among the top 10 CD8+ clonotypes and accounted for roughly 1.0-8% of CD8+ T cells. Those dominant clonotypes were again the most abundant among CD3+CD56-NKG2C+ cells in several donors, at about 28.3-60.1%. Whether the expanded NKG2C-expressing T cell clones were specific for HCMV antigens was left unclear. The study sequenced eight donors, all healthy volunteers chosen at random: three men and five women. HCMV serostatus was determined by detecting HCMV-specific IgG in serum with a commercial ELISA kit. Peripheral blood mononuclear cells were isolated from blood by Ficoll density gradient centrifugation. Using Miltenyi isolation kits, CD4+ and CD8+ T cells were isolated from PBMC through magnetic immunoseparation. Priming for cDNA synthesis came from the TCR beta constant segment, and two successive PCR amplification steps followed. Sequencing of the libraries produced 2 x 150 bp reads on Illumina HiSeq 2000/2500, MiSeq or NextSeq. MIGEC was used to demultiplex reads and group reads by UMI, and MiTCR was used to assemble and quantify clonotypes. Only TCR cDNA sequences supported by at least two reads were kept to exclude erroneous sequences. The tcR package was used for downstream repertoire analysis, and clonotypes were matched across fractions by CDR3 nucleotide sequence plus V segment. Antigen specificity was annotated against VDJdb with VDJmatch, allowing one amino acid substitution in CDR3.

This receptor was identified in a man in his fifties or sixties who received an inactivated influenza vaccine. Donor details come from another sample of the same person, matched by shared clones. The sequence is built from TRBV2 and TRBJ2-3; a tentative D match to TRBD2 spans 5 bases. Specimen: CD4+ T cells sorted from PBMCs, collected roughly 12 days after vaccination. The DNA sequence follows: TGTGCCATTCCGGAGGTGCTAGATTCTCTCGGCACAGATACGCAGTATTTT. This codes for CAIPEVLDSLGTDTQYF.